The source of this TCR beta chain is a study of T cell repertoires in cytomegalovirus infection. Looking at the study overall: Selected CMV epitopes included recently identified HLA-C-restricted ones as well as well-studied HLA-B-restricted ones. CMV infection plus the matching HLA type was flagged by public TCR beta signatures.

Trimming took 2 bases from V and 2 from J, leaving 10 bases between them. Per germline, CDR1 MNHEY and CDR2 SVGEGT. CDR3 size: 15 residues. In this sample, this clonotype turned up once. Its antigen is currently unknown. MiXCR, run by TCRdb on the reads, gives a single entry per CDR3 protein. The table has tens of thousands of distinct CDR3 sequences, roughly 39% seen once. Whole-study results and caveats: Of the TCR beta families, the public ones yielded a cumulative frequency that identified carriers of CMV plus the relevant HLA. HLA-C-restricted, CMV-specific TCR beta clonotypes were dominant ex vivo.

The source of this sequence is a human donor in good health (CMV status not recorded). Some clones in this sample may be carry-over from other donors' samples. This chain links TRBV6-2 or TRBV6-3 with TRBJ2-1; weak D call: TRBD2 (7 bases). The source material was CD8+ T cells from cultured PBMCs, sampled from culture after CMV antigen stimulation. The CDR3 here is CASSYRGGAYNEQFF. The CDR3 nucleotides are TGTGCCAGCAGTTACAGGGGGGGTGCCTACAATGAGCAGTTCTTC.